This entry describes one T cell receptor (beta chain). Antigen specificity is unknown. The entry originates in a study of memory CD4+ T cells and cytomegalovirus serostatus. Study in general: This sample comes from healthy Belgian adults, several CMV seropositive, around 26 seronegative.

Germline V gene sequence: CDR1 KGHSH, CDR2 LQKENI. V lost 5 bases and J 6 bases, leaving 17 bases between the germline ends. The CDR3 has 14 residues. Broader study findings: Repertoires predicted CMV serostatus with median bootstrapped AUC of approximately 0.95.

Assay used: immunoSEQ multiplex PCR; TCRdb lists only in-frame clones, some missing. The data hold about 50,000 clones, with 82% observed a single time. Single viable CD3+CD4+CD8-CD45RO+ cells were sorted as the memory CD4+ T cells. After thawing, CD4+ T cells were positively selected. The chain joins TRBV18 to TRBJ2-7, with D maybe TRBD2 (5 bases). The sequence was collected from an adult in good health and CMV-seronegative. Sequenced input: memory CD4+ T cells from blood. The CDR3 region has the DNA TGTGCCAGCTCAAGGGCAAATAGCGACTTCGAGCAGTACTTC. This translates into CASSRANSDFEQYF.